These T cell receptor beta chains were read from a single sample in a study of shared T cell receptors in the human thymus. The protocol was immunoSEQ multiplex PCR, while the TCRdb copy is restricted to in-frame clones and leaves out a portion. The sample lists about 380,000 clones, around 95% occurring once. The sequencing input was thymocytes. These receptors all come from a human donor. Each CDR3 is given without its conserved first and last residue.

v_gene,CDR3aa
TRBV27,ASSLYRYPETQY
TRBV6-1,ASLPGAGAYEQY
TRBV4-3,ASSLIFLGLAGAHEQY
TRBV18,ASSPGPQDYGYT
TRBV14,ASSQGGGQSYEQY
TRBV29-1,SVDKRAGARYGYT
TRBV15,ATTAGRGVTEAF
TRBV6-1,ASSDAEREEGDTQY
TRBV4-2,ASSQRWSRAYNEQF
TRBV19,ASTSRGEVVDEQF
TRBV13,ASSPTGGTQY
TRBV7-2,ASSPGFGRETQY
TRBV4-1,ASSQNRDNAYEQY
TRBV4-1,ASSQGRAGGPEGDEQY
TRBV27,ASSILGASGANVLT
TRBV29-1,SVTWPGRRNEQF
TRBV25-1,ASSDSFYEQY
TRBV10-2,ASSAHRGYEQY
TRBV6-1,ASQPTHSSYNEQF
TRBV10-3,AISEIAGDLDEQY
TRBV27,ASSLSKGPTAKNIQY
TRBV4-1,ASSQDPSGSHVAGKF
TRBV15,ATSRRGRNQPQH
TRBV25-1,ASSEFDREIGEAF
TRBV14,ASSQAKDSSYEQY
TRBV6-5,ASRLIRTNEQF
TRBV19,ASSAGHGKNIQY
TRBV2,ASNNRTGGRAF
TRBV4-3,ASSCGGRWPYTDTQY
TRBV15,ATSSERGQPQH
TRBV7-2,ASSLARTGGPY
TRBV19,ASSIDSGFAYNEQF
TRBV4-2,ASSLPWREVGEQY
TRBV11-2,ASSLDRREPPYNEQF
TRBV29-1,SACEKGENYGYT
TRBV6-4,ASTRGTVLAKNIQY
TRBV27,ASSPIGEDEQF
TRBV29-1,SVRGQKNTGELF
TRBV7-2,ASSLRDSSGNTIY
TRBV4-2,ASSQDFPSGGMYGYEQY
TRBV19,ASIHSGRFKTEAF